This T cell receptor beta chain appears in the sequencing data of a study of cytomegalovirus exposure and HLA in healthy donors. The length of the CDR3 is 15 residues. Germline V gives CDR1 LGHNA, CDR2 YNFKEQ. V was pared by 4 bases and J by 4 bases, with 5 bases of the junction left unmatched. Overall study findings and caveats: A classifier reportedly called cytomegalovirus status with high sensitivity and specificity. In an earlier analysis, in some 500 donors, most V segments appeared productive either ~90% or ~30% of the time. Available immune exposure information covered CMV serostatus only. In a later analysis, common viral pathogens appeared linked to several of the most significant clusters.

Use of 60 Vbeta and 13 Jbeta primers characterized the PCR. Repertoires were generated with immunoSEQ multiplex PCR, while TCRdb's copy carries only in-frame clones and drops some. This repertoire shows under 200,000 clones, 80% found once; its top ten account for approximately 6.3%. With regard to this clone: As yet, its antigen is unknown.

The chain has TRBV4-2 and TRBJ2-3; 10 nucleotides agree with TRBD1. The sample consisted of PBMCs. The clonotype comes from a man between 40 and 49 years old in good health and CMV-seropositive. The CDR3 sequence is CASSPRTGGSDTQYF. DNA for the CDR3: TGTGCCAGCAGCCCCCGGACAGGGGGGTCAGATACGCAGTATTTT.